The sequence of this T cell receptor beta chain was determined in a study of CD8+CD57+ T cells in acquired aplastic anemia. About the study: DNA from sorted CD4+ and CD8+ cells averaged approximately 2.9 ug.

Patients who underwent sequencing had shown CD8+CD57+ cell expansion by flow cytometry. Ten or more counts support this clonotype. No antigen is known for it. Study-wide results and limits: Common to patients and controls were roughly 30 CD8+ CDR3 sequences.

The CDR3 loop spans 16 amino acids. Germline V CDR1 and CDR2: DFQATT, SNEGSKA (reference sequence). The V segment lost 3 bases and the J segment 1 base; nucleotides outside the gene matches: 5. Investigators profiled TCR beta VDJ and CDR3 from genomic DNA template. TCRdb re-called the reads with MiXCR, one entry per CDR3 protein. The data contain approximately 300,000 distinct CDR3 sequences, roughly 53% of them singletons. The clonotype originates from a human donor with aplastic anemia. What was sequenced was sorted CD4+, CD8+, or CD8+CD57+ T cells (not recorded which) from PBMCs. V is TRBV20-1 and J is TRBJ2-3; TRBD2 matches at 12 bases. DNA of the CDR3: TGCAGTGCTAGCCCCCCTAGCGGGGGGGGCACAGATACGCAGTATTTT. Protein sequence: CSASPPSGGGTDTQYF.